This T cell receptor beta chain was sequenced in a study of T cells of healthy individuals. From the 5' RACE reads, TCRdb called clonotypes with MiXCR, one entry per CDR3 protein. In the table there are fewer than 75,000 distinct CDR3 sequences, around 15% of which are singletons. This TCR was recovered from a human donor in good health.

CDR3 loop: CASSLAGQGQETQYF. For the CDR3, the DNA is TGCGCCAGCAGCTTGGCCGGACAGGGCCAAGAGACCCAGTACTTC. This chain links TRBV5-1 with TRBJ2-5; 8 bases match TRBD1. This CDR3 comprises 15 residues. Germline V lookup: CDR1 SGHRS, CDR2 YFSETQ. V lost 0 bases and J lost 1; bases outside the gene matches: 2. The full variable domain, rest sourced from reference TRBV5-1 and TRBJ2-5, is KAGVTQTPRYLIKTRGQQVTLSCSPISGHRSVSWYQQTPGQGLQFLFEYFSETQRNKGNFPGRFSGRQFSNSRSEMNVSTLELGDSALYLCASSLAGQGQETQYFGPGTRLLVL.